The 5 T cell receptor beta chains given below trace back to one sample, sequenced in a study of cytomegalovirus exposure and HLA in healthy donors. It was with 60 Vbeta and 13 Jbeta primers that the PCR ran. TCRdb keeps only in-frame clones here, not all; method: immunoSEQ multiplex PCR. The sample holds around 40,000 clones; approximately 72% are singletons and the top ten take 3.4%. The sequenced sample was PBMCs. The receptors derive from a woman aged 30 to 39 in good health and CMV-seronegative.

This clone was found a few times. The chain carries TRBV5-4 and TRBJ2-7; 9 nucleotides match TRBD1. The CDR3 is 15 amino acids. Per the germline V gene, CDR1 is SGHNT and CDR2 is YYREEE (reference sequence). With V trimmed by 4 bases and J by 6 bases, 11 bases remained unmatched. This CDR3 reads CASSPDRGFVLEQYF. Written as DNA, the CDR3 is TGTGCCAGCAGCCCGGACAGGGGTTTTGTTCTCGAGCAGTACTTC.

The V gene is TRBV5-1, the J gene TRBJ1-2; 8 positions match TRBD1. This CDR3 has 15 amino acids. Per germline, CDR1 SGHRS and CDR2 YFSETQ. Trimming cost V 4 bases and J 1 base; bases outside gene matches: 6. The CDR3 here is CASSSGTGDNYGYTF. The CDR3 region has the DNA TGCGCCAGCAGCAGCGGGACAGGAGATAACTATGGCTACACCTTC.

There are a few counts of this clone. V and J are TRBV30 and TRBJ1-5; maybe TRBD1 (6 bases). Germline lookup yields CDR1 GTSNPN and CDR2 SVGIG (reference sequence). The CDR3 totals 14 residues. V lost 0 bases, J lost 9 bases, and 15 bases lay in between. Here the CDR3 reads CAWSVKTGLGPQHF. The CDR3 DNA reads as TGTGCCTGGAGTGTAAAGACAGGACTAGGGCCCCAGCATTTT.

The chain couples TRBV28 to TRBJ1-5, with a weak D call TRBD1 (6 bases). Trimming took 3 bases from V and 6 from J, leaving 12 bases between them. The CDR3 is 14 residues long. The V gene's germline CDR1 is MDHEN and CDR2 SYDVKM. In DNA form, the CDR3 reads TGTGCCAGCAGTTTGCTCAGGGGCGGTCAGCCCCAGCATTTT. This encodes CASSLLRGGQPQHF. Full variable domain (remainder filled in from reference TRBV28 and TRBJ1-5): DVKVTQSSRYLVKRTGEKVFLECVQDMDHENMFWYRQDPGLGLRLIYFSYDVKMKEKGDIPEGYSVSREKKERFSLILESASTNQTSMYLCASSLLRGGQPQHFGDGTRLSIL.

About this clone: At one boundary the junction diverges from the germline segment, which might be a read error. The chain is built from TRBV7-9 and TRBJ1-2; possibly TRBD1 for D (5 bases). The CDR3 is 14 residues long. CDR1 SEHNR and CDR2 FQNEAQ come from the germline V gene (reference sequence). The CDR3 nucleotides are TGTGCCAGCAGCCTAGCAGACAGAAACTATGGCTACACCTTC. Translated, it gives CASSLADRNYGYTF. The full variable domain, rest sourced from reference TRBV7-9 and TRBJ1-2, is DTGVSQNPRHKITKRGQNVTFRCDPISEHNRLYWYRQTLGQGPEFLTYFQNEAQLEKSRLLSDRFSAERPKGSFSTLEIQRTEQGDSAMYLCASSLADRNYGYTFGSGTRLTVV.